Many counts were recorded for the clone carrying this T cell receptor (beta chain). Its specificity is not known. This entry is derived from a study of read filtering for tumor transcriptome and immune sequencing. Study-level information: Among patients, 17 were male and some 15 female, aged 47 to 80 (mean roughly 63).

This CDR3 has 14 residues. CDR1 and CDR2 from the germline V gene are SGHTA and FQGNSA. V was clipped by 3 bases and J by 8 bases; unmatched bases: 4. Molecular barcoded adaptors covering alpha/delta and beta/gamma chains were used on approximately 400 ng RNA. In TCRdb, the reads were re-called with MiXCR into one record per CDR3 protein. The profile shows 100,000 to 150,000 distinct CDR3 sequences, roughly an eighth of them singletons. Study-wide points: Approximately 80% of IR-seq clonotypes had one read, totaling about 3.5% of reads; RNA-seq: approximately 75% and 45%.

The rearrangement uses TRBV7-2 and TRBJ2-1; 10 bases agree with TRBD2. Sequences were obtained from a population of CD138-negative cells sorted from bone marrow. This TCR was sampled from a donor over 35 with multiple myeloma. The CDR3 DNA reads TGTGCCAGCAGCTTGGCTAGCGGGAGTCATGAGCAGTTCTTC. Translating it yields CASSLASGSHEQFF.